This TCR beta chain was identified in a study of T cell responses to AZD1222 COVID-19 vaccine. The repertoire was sequenced with immunoSEQ multiplex PCR; TCRdb's copy has only in-frame clones and lacks some. The data contain approximately 140,000 clones, roughly 90% of them singletons. Deletions cut 6 bases from V and 5 bases from J, with 16 bases between. In germline, CDR1 is MDHEN, CDR2 SYDVKM. This CDR3 has 14 amino acids. The sequencing here drew on peripheral blood, taken 28 days after the second AZD1222 dose. V is TRBV28 and J is TRBJ2-5; tentatively, D is TRBD2 (5 bases). This clonotype was sampled from an adult who received the AZD1222 COVID-19 vaccine. CDR3 residues: CASRLWGDGETQYF. The CDR3 region has the DNA TGTGCCAGCAGATTGTGGGGAGACGGGGAGACCCAGTACTTC.